Listed below are T cell receptor beta chains from one sample, sequenced in a study of blood T cells in healthy people across ages. TCRdb reprocessed the 5' RACE reads via MiXCR and lists one record per CDR3 protein. Of around 1,700,000 distinct CDR3 sequences listed, roughly 27% are singletons. What was sequenced was blood. All receptors derive from a woman aged 25-40 years in good health. The CDR3 runs from the conserved cysteine through the conserved F or W. The D gene is left open where the match is weak. The size of a clone is reported for some rows only, either as once, few or many, or as a class for expanded clones.

TRBJ2-1	.	TRBV11-2	.	CASSLVQGRGEQFF	TGTGCCAGCAGCTTAGTCCAGGGCCGGGGTGAGCAGTTCTTC
TRBJ2-2	.	TRBV4-1	.	CASSLVGADTGERFF	TGCGCCAGCAGCCTTGTCGGGGCGGACACCGGGGAGCGGTTTTTT
TRBJ2-2	few	TRBV20-1	.	CSARGSGRFSGELFF	TGCAGTGCTAGAGGGTCTGGGAGGTTCTCCGGGGAGCTGTTTTTT
TRBJ2-5	.	TRBV6-5	.	CASSDPTRTQYF	TGTGCCAGCAGTGATCCCACTAGGACCCAGTACTTC
TRBJ1-2	few	TRBV7-9	TRBD1	CASRLGTGNGYTF	TGTGCCAGCAGGCTCGGGACAGGGAATGGCTACACCTTC
TRBJ1-6	.	TRBV3-1	TRBD1	CASSQKGGGSPLHF	TGTGCCAGCAGCCAAAAAGGGGGCGGCTCACCCCTCCACTTT
TRBJ1-5	few	TRBV6-6	.	CASTQDTSNQPQHF	TGTGCCAGTACTCAGGATACTAGCAATCAGCCCCAGCATTTT
TRBJ1-4	few	TRBV11-2	.	CASSSQGVNEKLFF	TGTGCCAGCAGCTCGCAGGGAGTTAATGAAAAACTGTTTTTT
TRBJ2-5	few	TRBV20-1	TRBD1	CSASPPGGDREETQYF	TGCAGTGCTAGTCCCCCGGGCGGGGACAGGGAAGAGACCCAGTACTTC
TRBJ2-1	few	TRBV10-1	.	CASSADRVAYNEQFF	TGCGCCAGCAGCGCAGATAGGGTAGCCTACAATGAGCAGTTCTTC
TRBJ2-7	few	TRBV3-1	TRBD2	CASSQRLAGVGEQYF	TGTGCCAGCAGCCAAAGACTAGCGGGAGTGGGGGAGCAGTACTTC
TRBJ1-1	few	TRBV10-3	.	CAIGPGQMNTEAFF	TGTGCCATCGGCCCGGGACAAATGAACACTGAAGCTTTCTTT
TRBJ1-5	.	TRBV6-1	.	CASSASGQSGFQPQHF	TGTGCCAGCAGTGCTTCCGGACAGTCAGGTTTTCAGCCCCAGCATTTT
TRBJ2-2	.	TRBV5-1	.	CASSITSIPSSGELFF	TGCGCCAGCAGCATTACTAGCATCCCCTCGTCCGGGGAGCTGTTTTTT
TRBJ2-1	few	TRBV5-1	TRBD2	CASSPGVVGGAREQFF	TGCGCCAGCAGCCCCGGGGTGGTCGGGGGGGCTCGGGAGCAGTTCTTC
TRBJ2-7	many	TRBV7-2	TRBD1	CASSEDRGITYEQYF	TGTGCCAGCAGCGAAGACAGGGGCATCACCTACGAGCAGTACTTC
TRBJ1-1	.	TRBV2	.	CATRKGRNGAFF	TGTGCCACTCGAAAGGGACGGAATGGAGCTTTCTTT
TRBJ2-3	few	TRBV15	TRBD1	CATRARGDTQYF	TGTGCCACCAGAGCCAGGGGGGATACGCAGTATTTT
TRBJ1-4	few	TRBV28	.	CASRRIWPGGAEKLFF	TGTGCCAGCAGGAGGATTTGGCCCGGCGGTGCTGAAAAACTGTTTTTT
TRBJ2-1	few	TRBV24-1	TRBD2	CATSDGLGTSGKNEQFF	TGTGCCACCAGTGATGGGTTAGGGACTAGCGGGAAGAATGAGCAGTTCTTC
TRBJ2-5	.	TRBV7-8	TRBD2	CASSDGLAGHQETQYF	TGTGCCAGCAGCGATGGACTAGCGGGCCACCAAGAGACCCAGTACTTC
TRBJ2-6	many	TRBV5-1	.	CASSRDSGSGANVLTF	TGCGCCAGCAGCCGGGACTCCGGCTCTGGGGCCAACGTCCTGACTTTC
TRBJ2-1	few	TRBV7-2	TRBD2	CASSLRGRSYNEQFF	TGTGCCAGCAGCTTGCGGGGGAGGTCCTACAATGAGCAGTTCTTC